The source of this T cell receptor beta chain is a study of OX40 agonist ivuxolimab in advanced cancers. This CDR3 has 11 residues. The V end lost 3 bases, the J end lost 14 bases, and 11 bases lay between the germline ends. CDR1 and CDR2 (germline): LNHDA, SQIVND (reference sequence). Sequenced by immunoSEQ multiplex PCR; TCRdb stores in-frame clones only, minus some. The table shows around 22,000 clones, with 70% to 90% occurring only once. This chain connects TRBV19 to TRBJ1-3, with D possibly being TRBD1 (5 bases). This receptor was obtained from an adult with an advanced solid tumor such as melanoma, head and neck, liver or kidney cancer. Sequencing used CD4+ or CD8+ T cells sorted from blood, obtained in a trial of the OX40 agonist ivuxolimab. CDR3 nucleotides: TGTGCCAGTAGTATTCCAGGGAACGTATATTTT. Translated, it gives CASSIPGNVYF.